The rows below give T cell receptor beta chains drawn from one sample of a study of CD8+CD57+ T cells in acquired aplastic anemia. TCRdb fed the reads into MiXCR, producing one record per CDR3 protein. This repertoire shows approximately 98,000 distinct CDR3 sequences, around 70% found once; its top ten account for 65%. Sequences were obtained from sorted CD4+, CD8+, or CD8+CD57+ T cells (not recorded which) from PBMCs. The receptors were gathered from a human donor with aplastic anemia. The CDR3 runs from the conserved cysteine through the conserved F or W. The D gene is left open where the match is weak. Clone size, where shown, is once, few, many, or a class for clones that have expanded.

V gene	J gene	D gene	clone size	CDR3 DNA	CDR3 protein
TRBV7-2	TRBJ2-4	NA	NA	TGTGCCAGCAGCTTAGGACTACAAAACATTCAGTACTTC	CASSLGLQNIQYF
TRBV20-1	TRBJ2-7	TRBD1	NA	TGCAGTGCGAGGACAGGGCACAGATACGAGCAGTACTTC	CSARTGHRYEQYF
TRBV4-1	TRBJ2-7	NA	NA	TGCGCCAGCAGCCAAGATCCCCAATCCTACGAGCAGTACTTC	CASSQDPQSYEQYF
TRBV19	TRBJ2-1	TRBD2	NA	TGTGCCAGCAACGCTCGCGGGGGTGCGGGAGCAGATGAGCAGTTCTTC	CASNARGGAGADEQFF
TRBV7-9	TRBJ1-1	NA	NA	TGTGCCAGCAGCTCAATAATGAACACTGAAGCTTTCTTT	CASSSIMNTEAFF
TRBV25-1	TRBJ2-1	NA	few	TGTGCCAGCAGTGCCGGGTCCCTCACCTACAATGAGCAGTTCTTC	CASSAGSLTYNEQFF
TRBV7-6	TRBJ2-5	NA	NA	TGTGCCAGCAGCTTAGGCAACCAAGAGACCCAGTACTTC	CASSLGNQETQYF
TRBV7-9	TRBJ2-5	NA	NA	TGTGCCAGCAGCTTAGCGAGCGGCCAAGAGACCCAATACTTC	CASSLASGQETQYF
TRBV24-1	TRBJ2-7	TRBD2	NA	TGTGCCACCAGTGATTTGCGGGAGGGCCTCTTCGAGCAGTACTTC	CATSDLREGLFEQYF
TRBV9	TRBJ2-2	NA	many	TGTGCCAGCAGCGCAGTTACCGGGGAGCTGTTTTTT	CASSAVTGELFF
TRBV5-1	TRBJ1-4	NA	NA	TGCGCCAGCAGCCGGGAGGGCGGGGAAAAACTGTTTTTT	CASSREGGEKLFF
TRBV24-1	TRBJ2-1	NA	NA	TGTGCCGTTAGCGGCCCCCTCTCCTACAATGAGCAGTTCTTC	CAVSGPLSYNEQFF
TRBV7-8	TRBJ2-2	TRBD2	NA	TGTGCCAGCAGCCCCGGAATGGGAGGGTCCGGGGAGCTGTTTTTT	CASSPGMGGSGELFF
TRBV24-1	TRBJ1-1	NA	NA	TGTGCCACCAGTGATTTGGTGGGCCGAGATATAAGGAACACTGAAGCTTTCTTT	CATSDLVGRDIRNTEAFF
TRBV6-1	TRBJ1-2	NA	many	TGTGCCAGCACCCAACTTTCCGGCAGAGATGGCTACACCTTC	CASTQLSGRDGYTF
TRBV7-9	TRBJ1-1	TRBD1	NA	TGTGCCAGCAGCTTAACGACAGGGCTGAACACTGAAGCTTTCTTT	CASSLTTGLNTEAFF
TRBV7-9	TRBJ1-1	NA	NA	TGTGCCAGCAGCTTTGCGGCCGCTGAAGCTTTCTTT	CASSFAAAEAFF
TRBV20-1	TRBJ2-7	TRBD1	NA	TGCAGTGCTGCGGACAGGGGGAACTACGAGCAGTACTTC	CSAADRGNYEQYF
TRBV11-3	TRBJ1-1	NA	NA	TGTGCCAGCAGCTTTTCGGGGAACACTGAAGCTTTCTTT	CASSFSGNTEAFF